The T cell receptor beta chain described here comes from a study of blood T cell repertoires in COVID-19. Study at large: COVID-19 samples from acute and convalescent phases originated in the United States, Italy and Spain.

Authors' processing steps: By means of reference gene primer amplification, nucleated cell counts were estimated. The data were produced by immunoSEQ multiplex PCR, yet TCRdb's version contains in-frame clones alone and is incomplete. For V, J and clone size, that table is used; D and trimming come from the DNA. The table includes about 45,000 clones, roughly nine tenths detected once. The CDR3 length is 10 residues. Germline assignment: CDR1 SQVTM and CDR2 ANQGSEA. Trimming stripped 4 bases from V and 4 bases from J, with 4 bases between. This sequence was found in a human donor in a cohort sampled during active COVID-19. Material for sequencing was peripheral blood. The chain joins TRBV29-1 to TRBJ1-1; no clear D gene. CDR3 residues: CSVVATEAFF. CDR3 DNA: TGCAGCGTTGTGGCCACTGAAGCTTTCTTT. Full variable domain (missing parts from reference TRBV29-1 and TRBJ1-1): SAVISQKPSRDICQRGTSLTIQCQVDSQVTMMFWYRQQPGQSLTLIATANQGSEATYESGFVIDKFPISRPNLTFSTLTVSNMSPEDSSIYLCSVVATEAFFGQGTRLTVV.